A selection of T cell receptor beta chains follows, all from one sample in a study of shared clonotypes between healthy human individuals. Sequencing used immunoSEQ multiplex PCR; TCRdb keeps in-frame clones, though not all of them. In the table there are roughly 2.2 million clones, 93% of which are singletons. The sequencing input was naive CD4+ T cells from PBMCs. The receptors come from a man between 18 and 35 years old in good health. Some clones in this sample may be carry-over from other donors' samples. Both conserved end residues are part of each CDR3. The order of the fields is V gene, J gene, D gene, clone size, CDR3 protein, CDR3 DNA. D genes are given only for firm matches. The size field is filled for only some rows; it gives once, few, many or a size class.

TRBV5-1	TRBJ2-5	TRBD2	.	CASSTAGQETQYF	TGCGCCAGCTCAACAGCGGGGCAAGAGACCCAGTACTTC
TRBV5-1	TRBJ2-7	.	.	CASSPRGGLSISYEQYF	TGCGCCAGCAGCCCCCGGGGAGGACTCTCTATATCCTACGAGCAGTACTTC
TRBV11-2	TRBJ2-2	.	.	CASSLRSLNTGELFF	TGTGCCAGCAGCTTGAGGTCTCTGAACACCGGGGAGCTGTTTTTT
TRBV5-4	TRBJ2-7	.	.	CASSPAWGGRYEQYF	TGTGCCAGCAGCCCCGCCTGGGGTGGGCGATACGAGCAGTACTTC
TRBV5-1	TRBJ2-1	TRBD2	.	CASSVLAGYSYNEQFF	TGCGCCAGCAGCGTACTAGCGGGATACTCCTACAATGAGCAGTTCTTC
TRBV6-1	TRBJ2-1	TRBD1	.	CASGRTGEYNEQFF	TGTGCCAGCGGGCGGACAGGGGAATACAATGAGCAGTTCTTC
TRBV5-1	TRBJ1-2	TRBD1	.	CASSLGGQNYGYTF	TGCGCCAGCAGCTTGGGGGGACAGAACTATGGCTACACCTTC
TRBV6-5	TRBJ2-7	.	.	CATGDWGRVDEQYF	TGTGCCACCGGGGACTGGGGCAGGGTGGACGAGCAGTACTTC
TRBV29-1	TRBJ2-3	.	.	CSVEPNNPADTQYF	TGCAGCGTTGAACCCAATAATCCAGCAGATACGCAGTATTTT
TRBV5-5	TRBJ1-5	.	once	CASSLDVSNQPQHF	TGTGCCAGCAGCTTGGACGTTAGCAATCAGCCCCAGCATTTT
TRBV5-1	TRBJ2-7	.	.	CASSPRVSSYEQYF	TGCGCCAGCAGCCCCCGCGTGAGTTCCTACGAGCAGTACTTC
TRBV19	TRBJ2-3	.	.	CASSPERARGTDTQYF	TGTGCCAGTAGTCCCGAAAGGGCCAGGGGCACAGATACGCAGTATTTT
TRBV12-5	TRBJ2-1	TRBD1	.	CASGLPGGREQFF	TGTGCTAGTGGTTTGCCAGGGGGCCGTGAGCAGTTCTTC
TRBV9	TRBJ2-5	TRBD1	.	CASSASGGRETQYF	TGTGCCAGCAGCGCGTCAGGGGGTCGGGAGACCCAGTACTTC
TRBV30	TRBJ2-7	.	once	CAWSVLRDYEQYF	TGTGCCTGGAGTGTATTAAGGGACTACGAGCAGTACTTC
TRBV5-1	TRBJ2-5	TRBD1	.	CASSLEGQGARETQYF	TGCGCCAGCAGCTTGGAGGGACAGGGGGCACGGGAGACCCAGTACTTC
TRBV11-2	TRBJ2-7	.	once	CASSFDPGVTYEQYF	TGTGCCAGCAGCTTCGACCCTGGGGTCACTTACGAGCAGTACTTC
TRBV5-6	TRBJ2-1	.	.	CVSSLGAKGYEQFF	TGTGTCAGCAGCTTGGGCGCCAAAGGATATGAGCAGTTCTTC
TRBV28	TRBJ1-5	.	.	CASTVGGGGNQPQHF	TGTGCCAGCACCGTGGGGGGTGGGGGCAATCAGCCCCAGCATTTT
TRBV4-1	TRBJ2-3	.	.	CASSLLGDRTDTQYF	TGCGCCAGCAGCCTCCTGGGGGATCGCACAGATACGCAGTATTTT
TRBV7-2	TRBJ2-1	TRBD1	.	CASSLEDRGAYNEQFF	TGTGCCAGCAGCTTAGAGGACAGGGGGGCCTACAATGAGCAGTTCTTC
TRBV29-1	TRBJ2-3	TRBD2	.	CSFRGSGESTDTQYF	TGCAGCTTTAGGGGTAGCGGGGAAAGCACAGATACGCAGTATTTT
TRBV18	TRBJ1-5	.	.	CASSPVGGRNQPQHF	TGTGCCAGCTCACCAGTAGGAGGTCGGAATCAGCCCCAGCATTTT
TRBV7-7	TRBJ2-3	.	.	CASSLGSGPTDTQYF	TGTGCCAGCAGCTTAGGTTCCGGGCCCACAGATACGCAGTATTTT